This T cell receptor (beta chain) was obtained from a study of CD8+ T cells in alopecia areata. About the research overall: Treated patients took oral tofacitinib at 5 to 10 mg twice daily. Regarding the study as a whole: Scalp sample sequencing also detects resident alphabeta T cells of normal skin. Although TCR sharing was seen in mice, sharing across patients was less clear, possibly for HLA-related reasons.

Once RNA had been extracted, it was reverse transcribed into cDNA to act as the sequencing template. The assay was immunoSEQ multiplex PCR, and TCRdb's table has in-frame clones only and misses some. The sample lists over 150,000 clones, 50% to 60% occurring once. The V gene lost 0 bases and the J gene lost 2 bases, with 10 bases spanning the gap. The germline gives CDR1 LGHNA, CDR2 YSLEER. The CDR3 has 15 residues. Concerning this clone itself: Its antigen is unknown.

Treatment here: oral pan-JAK inhibitor, 5-10 mg twice daily. Individuals with alopecia areata gave both lesional scalp punch biopsies and peripheral blood for collection. This receptor was identified in a human donor with alopecia areata. The chain uses TRBV4-3 and TRBJ1-2; D call uncertain. Sequencing was performed on CD4+ T cells sorted from blood, taken at week 4, from a patient treated with tofacitinib. The CDR3 here is CASSQDRNGNYGYTF. CDR3 nucleotides: TGCGCCAGCAGCCAAGATAGGAACGGCAACTATGGCTACACCTTC.